These 30 T cell receptor beta chains were all obtained from the same sample, sequenced in a study of T cell clones after liver transplantation. TCRdb's table, derived via immunoSEQ multiplex PCR, lists solely in-frame clones and lacks some. The data show about 120,000 clones, with 90% seen just once and 0.65% to 0.85% held by the top ten. Sequences were derived from CD4+ T cells from blood, sampled 12 months after liver transplant. Receptors were obtained from a human patient who received a liver transplant. Certain T cells may be donor cells from the graft.

V and J are TRBV25-1 and TRBJ1-1; a weak D match, TRBD1 (5 bases). The CDR3 is 13 amino acids. Between the trimmed V and J ends, which lost 5 bases and 5 bases, there was a span of 12 bases. CDR1 is MGHDK, CDR2 SYGVNS, per germline. CDR3 protein: CASSPGDLTEAFF. For the CDR3, the DNA is TGTGCCAGCAGTCCCGGGGACTTAACTGAAGCTTTCTTT.

This clone was seen a few times. The rearrangement uses TRBV5-1 and TRBJ2-7; D is ambiguous. The CDR3 has 13 amino acids. Germline CDR1 is SGHRS and CDR2 is YFSETQ. V was shortened by 0 bases and J by 1 base, with 5 bases between the two germline ends. The CDR3 sequence: CASSLETSYEQYF. CDR3 nucleotides: TGCGCCAGCAGCTTGGAAACTTCCTACGAGCAGTACTTC.

V is TRBV5-6 and J is TRBJ1-1; D gene unclear. The V end was cut by 0 bases, the J end by 7 bases, with 7 bases between. CDR3 size: 12 residues. Germline loops: CDR1 SGHDT, CDR2 YYEEEE. CDR3 loop: CASSLAMGEAFF. The CDR3 nucleotides read TGTGCCAGCAGCTTGGCTATGGGTGAAGCTTTCTTT.

The chain combines TRBV9 with TRBJ2-1, with 10 bases aligning to TRBD2. The CDR3 has 12 amino acids. Germline assignment: CDR1 SGDLS and CDR2 YYNGEE. V lost 2 bases and J lost 10; bases outside the gene matches: 0. CDR3 residues: CASSVTSGEQFF. The CDR3 nucleotides read TGTGCCAGCAGCGTGACTAGCGGGGAGCAGTTCTTC.

V gene TRBV9 combines with J gene TRBJ2-2, with D uncertain. V lost 4 bases and J lost 3, with 16 bases in between. In germline, CDR1 is SGDLS, CDR2 YYNGEE. This CDR3 spans 16 amino acids. CDR3 loop: CASSRAPRTDTGELFF. The CDR3 nucleotides read TGTGCCAGCAGCCGGGCTCCTAGGACGGACACCGGGGAGCTGTTTTTT.

The chain joins TRBV6-1 to TRBJ1-1; unclear D gene. The germline gives CDR1 MNHNS, CDR2 SASEGT. V dropped 1 base and J dropped 12 bases, with 9 bases sitting between them. The CDR3 runs to 11 residues. CDR3 region: CASSEEVGTFF. CDR3 bases: TGTGCCAGCAGTGAAGAGGTCGGTACTTTCTTT.

The chain combines TRBV7-2 with TRBJ1-1; 7 nucleotides match TRBD1. Trimming cost V 6 bases and J 7 bases; bases outside gene matches: 14. The CDR3 contains 15 residues. Germline assignment: CDR1 SGHTA and CDR2 FQGNSA. The CDR3 protein is CASRPKSLTGREAFF. The CDR3 region has the DNA TGTGCCAGCAGACCTAAATCCCTGACAGGGCGTGAAGCTTTCTTT.

The genes are TRBV5-5 and TRBJ2-7; D is ambiguous. The V gene lost 3 bases and the J gene lost 4 bases, with 8 bases spanning the gap. Germline assignment: CDR1 SGHKS and CDR2 YYEKEE (reference sequence). This CDR3 has 12 residues. CDR3 sequence reads: CASSSIWYEQYF. CDR3 nucleotides: TGTGCCAGCAGCTCCATTTGGTACGAGCAGTACTTC.

The V gene is TRBV9, the J gene TRBJ1-1; D remains ambiguous. CDR1 is SGDLS, CDR2 YYNGEE, per germline. This CDR3 has 15 amino acids. The V end was cut by 4 bases, the J end by 4 bases, with 17 bases between. The CDR3 loop reads CASSRQVGRSTEAFF. CDR3 DNA sequence: TGTGCCAGCAGCCGGCAAGTTGGGCGGAGCACTGAAGCTTTCTTT.

J is TRBJ1-2 and V is TRBV5-1; 10 positions match TRBD1. Germline V gives CDR1 SGHRS, CDR2 YFSETQ. V gave up 3 bases and J gave up 4 bases; unmatched junction bases: 3. The CDR3 is 14 amino acids. Written as DNA, the CDR3 is TGCGCCAGCAGCTCGACAGGGGGCACCTATGGCTACACCTTC. This gives the protein CASSSTGGTYGYTF.

This clone has just one count. The CDR3 nucleotides read TGCGCCAGCAGCTTGGGGCCAGTCGCAACTAATGAAAAACTGTTTTTT. Translating gives CASSLGPVATNEKLFF. V usage is TRBV5-1 and J usage is TRBJ1-4; D is unresolved. Germline loops: CDR1 SGHRS, CDR2 YFSETQ. V lost 0 bases, J lost 0 bases, and 9 bases lay in between. This CDR3 contains 16 residues. The variable domain in full, with the rest retrieved from reference TRBV5-1 and TRBJ1-4, is KAGVTQTPRYLIKTRGQQVTLSCSPISGHRSVSWYQQTPGQGLQFLFEYFSETQRNKGNFPGRFSGRQFSNSRSEMNVSTLELGDSALYLCASSLGPVATNEKLFFGSGTQLSVL.

This clone occurred once. This chain uses TRBV2 with TRBJ2-5; 11 bases match TRBD2. Germline values: CDR1 SNHLY, CDR2 FYNNEI. Germline trimming cut 7 bases from V and 4 bases from J; bases unmatched to any gene: 14. CDR3 length: 17 residues. The CDR3 loop is CASTELRLAGMRETQYF. In nucleotides, the CDR3 is TGTGCCAGCACCGAATTGCGACTAGCGGGAATGAGAGAGACCCAGTACTTC.

The chain employs TRBV5-8 and TRBJ2-7, with 8 bases lining up with TRBD1. After removal of 4 bases from V and 2 bases from J, the junction contained 5 bases not matched to a gene. The CDR3 extends over 14 amino acids. From germline, CDR1 is SGHTS and CDR2 YDEGEE. CDR3 bases: TGTGCCAGCAGCGTAGGACAGGGCCCCTACGAGCAGTACTTC. It specifies CASSVGQGPYEQYF.

This rearrangement joins TRBV7-3 to TRBJ2-3; 7 nucleotides align to TRBD2. This CDR3 contains 16 residues. Germline-derived CDR1 and CDR2 are SGHTA and FQGTGA. Trimming cost V 2 bases and J 2 bases; bases outside gene matches: 7. CDR3 loop: CASSLVTGGSTDTQYF. Written as DNA, the CDR3 is TGTGCCAGCAGCTTAGTGACGGGGGGATCCACAGATACGCAGTATTTT.

The chain carries TRBV29-1 and TRBJ2-5; 8 nucleotides line up with TRBD2. This CDR3 region has 15 residues. Germline V gene lookup returns CDR1 SQVTM and CDR2 ANQGSEA. Unmatched junction bases numbered 10, after V lost 3 bases and J lost 4 bases. The DNA for the CDR3 is TGCAGCGTTGATGGTAGCGGGATGGGTTTAGAGACCCAGTACTTC. This translates into CSVDGSGMGLETQYF. Full variable domain (missing parts from reference TRBV29-1 and TRBJ2-5): SAVISQKPSRDICQRGTSLTIQCQVDSQVTMMFWYRQQPGQSLTLIATANQGSEATYESGFVIDKFPISRPNLTFSTLTVSNMSPEDSSIYLCSVDGSGMGLETQYFGPGTRLLVL.

The rearrangement uses TRBV5-4 and TRBJ2-3; 7 nucleotides agree with TRBD1. V gave up 3 bases and J gave up 0 bases; unmatched junction bases: 4. This CDR3 has 15 amino acids. The germline V gene has CDR1 SGHNT and CDR2 YYREEE (reference sequence). The CDR3 sequence is CASSSRDSSTDTQYF. The CDR3 DNA is TGTGCCAGCAGCTCCCGGGACAGTAGCACAGATACGCAGTATTTT.

The rearrangement joins TRBV15 to TRBJ2-2; D gene unclear. The CDR3 sequence is 15 residues long. V gave up 0 bases and J gave up 1 base, with 6 bases separating them. CDR1 and CDR2 from the germline V gene are LNHNV and YYDKDF (reference sequence). Here the CDR3 DNA reads TGTGCCACCAGCAGAGATAATAGGAACACCGGGGAGCTGTTTTTT. As protein: CATSRDNRNTGELFF.

The V gene is TRBV15, the J gene TRBJ2-4; D is possibly TRBD2 (5 bases). V dropped 0 bases and J dropped 0 bases, with 9 bases sitting between them. This CDR3 has 16 residues. Germline V lookup: CDR1 LNHNV, CDR2 YYDKDF (reference sequence). The CDR3 DNA follows: TGTGCCACCAGCAGAGAGCGGACTCTAGCCAAAAACATTCAGTACTTC. As protein: CATSRERTLAKNIQYF.

The chain recombines TRBV15 with TRBJ2-2; no reliable D call. Trimming took off 1 base at V and 3 bases at J, with 6 bases between the two ends. Germline CDR1 is LNHNV and CDR2 is YYDKDF (reference sequence). There are 14 residues in the CDR3. The CDR3 DNA reads TGTGCCACCAGCAGAGGACCGGACACCGGGGAGCTGTTTTTT. Amino acid sequence: CATSRGPDTGELFF.

The chain combines TRBV19 with TRBJ1-4; perhaps TRBD1 as D (5 bases). The germline V gene encodes CDR1 LNHDA and CDR2 SQIVND (reference sequence). The CDR3 sequence is 18 residues long. V was cut by 5 bases and J by 5 bases, with 24 bases left in between. CDR3 bases: TGTGCCAGTAGTCACACCACGGGCCCTCAGGGTGGGAATGAAAAACTGTTTTTT. The encoded protein is CASSHTTGPQGGNEKLFF.

This sequence joins TRBV2 and TRBJ2-7; a weak D match, TRBD1 (7 bases). The CDR3 extends over 14 amino acids. Germline loops: CDR1 SNHLY, CDR2 FYNNEI. Trimming removed 3 bases at V and 2 bases at J, with 11 bases between. In DNA, the CDR3 is TGTGCCAGCAGTGATATCAGGGGGGCCTACGAGCAGTACTTC. The encoded protein is CASSDIRGAYEQYF.

This clone was recorded once. V and J are TRBV6-5 and TRBJ1-2; 9 nucleotides match TRBD1. Germline CDR1 and CDR2: MNHEY and SVGAGI. With V trimmed by 9 bases and J by 4 bases, 3 bases remained unmatched. This CDR3 contains 12 residues. CDR3 in amino acids: CASLDRGYGYTF. The CDR3 DNA is TGTGCCAGTCTGGACAGGGGCTATGGCTACACCTTC.

Regarding this clone: The junction shows a germline mismatch at one end, possibly a read error. V and J are TRBV6-5 and TRBJ2-7; a weak D match, TRBD2 (5 bases). The CDR3 is 14 residues long. The germline V gene has CDR1 MNHEY and CDR2 SVGAGI. DNA for the CDR3: TGTGCCAGCAGTTATGAGGGCTCCCTTACGAGCAGTAGTTTC. It specifies CASSYEGSLTSSSF.

This chain links TRBV7-9 with TRBJ1-2; D remains ambiguous. Germline V gives CDR1 SEHNR, CDR2 FQNEAQ (reference sequence). The CDR3 spans 12 residues. V was pared by 5 bases and J by 7 bases, with 11 bases between. CDR3 loop: CASSPTGAGYTF. For the CDR3, the DNA is TGTGCCAGCAGCCCCACCGGAGCTGGCTACACCTTC.

The chain links TRBV9 to TRBJ2-2, with 8 bases aligning to TRBD1. This CDR3 contains 16 residues. The ends lost 0 bases at V and 5 bases at J; junction bases unmatched: 6. Germline V lookup: CDR1 SGDLS, CDR2 YYNGEE. CDR3 in DNA: TGTGCCAGCAGCGTAGGGAGACAGGGGAATACCGGGGAGCTGTTTTTT. Protein: CASSVGRQGNTGELFF.

This sequence joins TRBV18 and TRBJ1-3; no reliable D call. CDR3 length equals 18 residues. V shed 3 bases and J shed 0 bases, with 18 bases lying between them. Germline CDR1 KGHSH, CDR2 LQKENI. The CDR3 region has the DNA TGTGCCAGCTCACCTCTCAGCCCGGATGCCACCTCTGGAAACACCATATATTTT. Its translation is CASSPLSPDATSGNTIYF.

V is TRBV12-5 and J is TRBJ2-7, with a possible D match to TRBD2 (6 bases). Germline V lookup: CDR1 LGHNT, CDR2 FRNRAP. The CDR3 runs to 15 residues. V dropped 6 bases and J dropped 2 bases, with 17 bases sitting between them. This CDR3 reads CASGRSRDSPYEQYF. CDR3 sequence (DNA): TGTGCTAGTGGACGGTCCCGGGACTCCCCCTACGAGCAGTACTTC. The variable domain in full, with the rest retrieved from reference TRBV12-5 and TRBJ2-7, is DARVTQTPRHKVTEMGQEVTMRCQPILGHNTVFWYRQTMMQGLELLAYFRNRAPLDDSGMPKDRFSAEMPDATLATLKIQPSEPRDSAVYFCASGRSRDSPYEQYFGPGTRLTVT.

The V gene is TRBV5-8, the J gene TRBJ1-1; 7 bases line up with TRBD1. CDR1 is SGHTS, CDR2 YDEGEE, per germline. The CDR3 runs 15 residues. Unmatched junction bases numbered 3, after V lost 0 bases and J lost 1 base. CDR3 region: CASSLGQGWNTEAFF. CDR3 DNA sequence: TGTGCCAGCAGCTTGGGACAGGGTTGGAACACTGAAGCTTTCTTT.

This chain links TRBV7-3 with TRBJ2-5, with D perhaps matching TRBD2 (6 bases). The CDR3 length is 14 residues. The germline V and J ends were trimmed by 5 bases and 4 bases, with 14 bases remaining between them. Germline CDR1 and CDR2: SGHTA and FQGTGA. CDR3 region: CASSRMGGVETQYF. The CDR3 nucleotides are TGTGCCAGCAGCCGAATGGGGGGAGTAGAGACCCAGTACTTC.

Only a few counts were recorded for this clone. The chain carries TRBV5-5 and TRBJ2-7; D is tentatively TRBD1 or TRBD2 (5 bases each). Germline V gene lookup returns CDR1 SGHKS and CDR2 YYEKEE (reference sequence). The V gene lost 2 bases and the J gene lost 3 bases, with 27 bases spanning the gap. This CDR3 is built from 19 residues. CDR3 residues: CASSLGGGQAPLKRYEQYF. The CDR3 nucleotides read TGTGCCAGCAGCTTAGGAGGTGGACAAGCCCCTCTAAAGCGCTACGAGCAGTACTTC.